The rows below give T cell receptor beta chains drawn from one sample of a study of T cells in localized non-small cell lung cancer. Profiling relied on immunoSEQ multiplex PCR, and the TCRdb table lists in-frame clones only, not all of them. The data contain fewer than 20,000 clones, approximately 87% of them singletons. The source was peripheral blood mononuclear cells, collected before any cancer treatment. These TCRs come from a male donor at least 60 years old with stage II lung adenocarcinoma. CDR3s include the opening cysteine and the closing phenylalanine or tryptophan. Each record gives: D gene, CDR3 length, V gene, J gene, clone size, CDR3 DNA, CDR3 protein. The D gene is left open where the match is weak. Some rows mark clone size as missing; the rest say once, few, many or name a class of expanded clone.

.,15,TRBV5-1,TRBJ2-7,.,TGCGCCAGCACCCCCCAGGGGGGGGTAACCTACGAGCAGTACTTC,CASTPQGGVTYEQYF
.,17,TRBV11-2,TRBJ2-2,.,TGTGCCAGCAGCTTAGATCCGCTAGCTATTAACACCGGGGAGCTGTTTTTT,CASSLDPLAINTGELFF
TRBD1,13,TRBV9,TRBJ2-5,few,TGTGCCAGCAGCCCAGGACAGGAAGAGACCCAGTACTTC,CASSPGQEETQYF
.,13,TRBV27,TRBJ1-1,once,TGTGCCAGCAGTCTCCGAATGAACACTGAAGCTTTCTTT,CASSLRMNTEAFF
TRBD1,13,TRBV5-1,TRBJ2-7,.,TGCGCCAGCAGGTGGGACAGGGGCTACGAGCAGTACTTC,CASRWDRGYEQYF
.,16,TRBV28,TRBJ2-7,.,TGTGCCAGCAGTCCGCCTCCCACGGGGAGCTCCTACGAGCAGTACTTC,CASSPPPTGSSYEQYF
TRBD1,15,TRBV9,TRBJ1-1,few,TGTGCCAGCAGCGTCGACAGGGAATGGGGCGCTGAAGCTTTCTTT,CASSVDREWGAEAFF
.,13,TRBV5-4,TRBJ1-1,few,TGTGCCAGCAGCTTCCGGGAGAACACTGAAGCTTTCTTT,CASSFRENTEAFF
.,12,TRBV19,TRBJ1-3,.,TGTGCCAGTAGTATATGGGGAAACACCATATATTTT,CASSIWGNTIYF
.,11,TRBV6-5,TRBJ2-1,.,TGTGCCAGCAGTAGATACAATGAGCAGTTCTTC,CASSRYNEQFF
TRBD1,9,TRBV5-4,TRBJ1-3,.,TGTGCCAGCAGCTCGGGACAGGGTTTT,CASSSGQGF
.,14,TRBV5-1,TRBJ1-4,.,TGCGCCACCCGGGGATCACCATCTAATGAAAAACTGTTTTTT,CATRGSPSNEKLFF
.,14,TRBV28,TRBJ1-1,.,TGTGCCAGCAGTCCTGGACTAACCGTTACTGAAGCTTTCTTT,CASSPGLTVTEAFF
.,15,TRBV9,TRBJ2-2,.,TGTGCCAGCAGCGTAGCTACAGGGAGCGCCGGGGAGCTGTTTTTT,CASSVATGSAGELFF
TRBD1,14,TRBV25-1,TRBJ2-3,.,TGTGCCAGCAGTGAGAGACAGGGGGGAGATACGCAGTATTTT,CASSERQGGDTQYF
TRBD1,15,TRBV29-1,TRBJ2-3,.,TGCAGCGTTGAAACAAGACAGGGGGTCGCAGATACGCAGTATTTT,CSVETRQGVADTQYF
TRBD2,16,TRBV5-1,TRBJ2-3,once,TGCGCCAGCAGCCTTGGGACTAGCGGAGGAGCAGATACGCAGTATTTT,CASSLGTSGGADTQYF
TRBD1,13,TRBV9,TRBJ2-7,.,TGTGCCAGCAGGGGGACAGGCGGAGGAGAGCAGTACTTC,CASRGTGGGEQYF
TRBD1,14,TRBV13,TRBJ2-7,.,TGTGCCAGCAGCCAAGACAGGGGCGCCTACGAGCAGTACTTC,CASSQDRGAYEQYF
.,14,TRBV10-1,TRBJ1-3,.,TGCGCCAGCAGTGAGTCTAGCAGAGGAAACACCATATATTTT,CASSESSRGNTIYF
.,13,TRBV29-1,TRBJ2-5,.,TGCAGCGTCCCCGGGGCGCAACAAGAGACCCAGTACTTC,CSVPGAQQETQYF
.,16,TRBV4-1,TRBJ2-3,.,TGCGCCAGCAGCCAAGAGGAGCGGAGGGGCACAGATACGCAGTATTTT,CASSQEERRGTDTQYF